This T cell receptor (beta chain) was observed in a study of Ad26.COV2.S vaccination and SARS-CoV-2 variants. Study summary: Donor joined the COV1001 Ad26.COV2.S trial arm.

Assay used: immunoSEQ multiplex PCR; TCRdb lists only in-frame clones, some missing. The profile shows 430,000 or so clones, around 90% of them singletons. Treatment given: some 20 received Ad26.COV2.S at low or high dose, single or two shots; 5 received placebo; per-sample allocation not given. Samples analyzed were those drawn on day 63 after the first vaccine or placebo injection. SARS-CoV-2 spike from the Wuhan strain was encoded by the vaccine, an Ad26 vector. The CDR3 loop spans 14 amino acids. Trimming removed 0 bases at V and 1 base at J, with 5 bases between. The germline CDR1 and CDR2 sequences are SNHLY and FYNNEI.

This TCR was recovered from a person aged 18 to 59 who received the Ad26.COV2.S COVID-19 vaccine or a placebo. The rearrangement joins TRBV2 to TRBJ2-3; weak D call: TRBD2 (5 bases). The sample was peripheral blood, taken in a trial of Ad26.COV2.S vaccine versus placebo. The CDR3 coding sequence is TGTGCCAGCAGTGAAGCGCGGGGCACAGATACGCAGTATTTT. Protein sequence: CASSEARGTDTQYF.